This is a list of T cell receptor beta chains from one sample in a study of shared clonotypes between healthy human individuals. TCRdb's table, derived via immunoSEQ multiplex PCR, lists solely in-frame clones and lacks some. The repertoire consists of over 2 million clones, with 92% occurring once and the leading ten covering around 0.4%. Input material: naive CD4+ T cells from PBMCs. These receptors all come from a man between 18 and 29 years old in good health. Some clones in this sample may be carry-over from other donors' samples. Both conserved end residues are part of each CDR3. Fields, in order: V gene, J gene, clone size, D gene, CDR3 DNA, CDR3 protein. D genes are given only for firm matches. Only some rows state a clone size, as once, few, many or a class for expanded clones.

V: TRBV4-1
J: TRBJ1-3
size: NA
D: NA
DNA: TGCGCCAGCAGCCGCGGGAAAGGGACTCATCCTGGAAACACCATATATTTT
CDR3: CASSRGKGTHPGNTIYF

V: TRBV29-1
J: TRBJ2-1
size: NA
D: TRBD2
DNA: TGCAGCGTTCCTCGGACTAGCGGGAGCTCACACAATGAGCAGTTCTTC
CDR3: CSVPRTSGSSHNEQFF

V: TRBV6-6
J: TRBJ2-7
size: NA
D: TRBD2
DNA: TGTGCCAGCAGTCTTAGCGGGAGCTCCTACGAGCAGTACTTC
CDR3: CASSLSGSSYEQYF

V: TRBV7-6
J: TRBJ2-3
size: NA
D: TRBD2
DNA: TGTGCCAGCAGCGGACTAGCGGGAGGGCGGGTAGATACGCAGTATTTT
CDR3: CASSGLAGGRVDTQYF

V: TRBV18
J: TRBJ2-6
size: NA
D: NA
DNA: TGTGCCAGCTCACAGGGAATTGGGGCCAACGTCCTGACTTTC
CDR3: CASSQGIGANVLTF

V: TRBV6-5
J: TRBJ1-1
size: NA
D: NA
DNA: TGTGCCAGCAGTTTCAGGGACACTGAAGCTTTCTTT
CDR3: CASSFRDTEAFF

V: TRBV28
J: TRBJ2-2
size: few
D: NA
DNA: TGTGCCAGCAGTACGGACAACACCGGGGAGCTGTTTTTT
CDR3: CASSTDNTGELFF

V: TRBV5-1
J: TRBJ2-1
size: NA
D: NA
DNA: TGCGCCAGCAGCTTGGGAGGACAGACCTACAATGAGCAGTTCTTC
CDR3: CASSLGGQTYNEQFF

V: TRBV10-3
J: TRBJ1-5
size: NA
D: NA
DNA: TGTGCCACCCAGCCGGGAAGCAATCAGCCCCAGCATTTT
CDR3: CATQPGSNQPQHF

V: TRBV28
J: TRBJ1-3
size: NA
D: NA
DNA: TGTGCCAGCAGTTTATTCTCCCCGCAAGGGGGGAGTTTCTCTGGAAACACCATATATTTT
CDR3: CASSLFSPQGGSFSGNTIYF

V: TRBV6-1
J: TRBJ2-5
size: NA
D: NA
DNA: TGTGCCAGCAGTGTTCTTTACCAAGAGACCCAGTACTTC
CDR3: CASSVLYQETQYF

V: TRBV11-2
J: TRBJ1-1
size: NA
D: TRBD1
DNA: TGTGCCAGCAGCCCCAGACAGGGACTCACTGAAGCTTTCTTT
CDR3: CASSPRQGLTEAFF

V: TRBV7-9
J: TRBJ2-7
size: NA
D: NA
DNA: TGTGCCAGCAGCCCTTTATCCGAGCAGTACTTC
CDR3: CASSPLSEQYF

V: TRBV27
J: TRBJ2-5
size: NA
D: NA
DNA: TGTGCCAGCAGTCCAAATACCCCAGGGTACGGGACCCAGTACTTC
CDR3: CASSPNTPGYGTQYF

V: TRBV4-2
J: TRBJ2-1
size: NA
D: NA
DNA: TGTGCCAGCAGCTCCCTAAGGGCGGAGTCCTACAATGAGCAGTTCTTC
CDR3: CASSSLRAESYNEQFF

V: TRBV28
J: TRBJ2-7
size: once
D: NA
DNA: TGTGCCAGCAGTTTAATGTACGAGCAGTACTTC
CDR3: CASSLMYEQYF

V: TRBV28
J: TRBJ1-4
size: NA
D: NA
DNA: TGTGCCAGCAGCCGGGACCGGGATAATGAAAAACTGTTTTTT
CDR3: CASSRDRDNEKLFF

V: TRBV7-3
J: TRBJ2-1
size: NA
D: NA
DNA: TGTGCCAGCAGCGCCGGGTGGGACCCCTTAAATGAGCAGTTCTTC
CDR3: CASSAGWDPLNEQFF

V: TRBV7-6
J: TRBJ1-3
size: NA
D: NA
DNA: TGTGCCAGCAGCCGGGGACCGTCTGGAAACACCATATATTTT
CDR3: CASSRGPSGNTIYF

V: TRBV18
J: TRBJ1-3
size: once
D: NA
DNA: TGTGCCAGCTCCCTAAACCTGGGAAACACCATATATTTT
CDR3: CASSLNLGNTIYF

V: TRBV6-1
J: TRBJ2-7
size: NA
D: NA
DNA: TGTGCCACCGGAGGGGACAGAGCCTACGAGCAGTACTTC
CDR3: CATGGDRAYEQYF

V: TRBV5-1
J: TRBJ2-1
size: NA
D: NA
DNA: TGCGCCAGCAGCCTAGGGGTCTTCTCCTACAATGAGCAGTTCTTC
CDR3: CASSLGVFSYNEQFF

V: TRBV10-3
J: TRBJ2-7
size: NA
D: NA
DNA: TGTGCCATCAGTACAACCGGGACGGGAAACTACGAGCAGTACTTC
CDR3: CAISTTGTGNYEQYF

V: TRBV20-1
J: TRBJ2-5
size: NA
D: NA
DNA: TGCAGTGTCGACGTGGGGACCCAGTACTTC
CDR3: CSVDVGTQYF

V: TRBV5-1
J: TRBJ2-1
size: NA
D: TRBD2
DNA: TGCGCCAGCAGCGTCGGGCTAGCGGGAGGGTACGGTGAGCAGTTCTTC
CDR3: CASSVGLAGGYGEQFF

V: TRBV7-8
J: TRBJ2-7
size: NA
D: NA
DNA: TGTGCCAGCGTCCAGGCAGGGGAGACCTACGAGCAGTACTTC
CDR3: CASVQAGETYEQYF

V: TRBV4-1
J: TRBJ1-1
size: NA
D: NA
DNA: TGCGCCAGCAGCCAAGTTAGAGGACCCATGAACACTGAAGCTTTCTTT
CDR3: CASSQVRGPMNTEAFF

V: TRBV28
J: TRBJ2-1
size: NA
D: NA
DNA: TGTGCCAGCAGTTTAATTTGGCGGAATGAGCAGTTCTTC
CDR3: CASSLIWRNEQFF

V: TRBV29-1
J: TRBJ1-2
size: NA
D: TRBD1
DNA: TGCAGCGTTGAACAGGGGGCCCCAGGCTCCTATGGCTACACCTTC
CDR3: CSVEQGAPGSYGYTF

V: TRBV28
J: TRBJ2-3
size: NA
D: TRBD1
DNA: TGTGCCACTCGACAGGGGGGGACAGATACGCAGTATTTT
CDR3: CATRQGGTDTQYF

V: TRBV27
J: TRBJ2-7
size: NA
D: NA
DNA: TGTGCCAGCCACCCTCTCGGGGGGCTAAGCCACGAGCAGTACTTC
CDR3: CASHPLGGLSHEQYF

V: TRBV7-9
J: TRBJ2-2
size: NA
D: TRBD2
DNA: TGTGCCAGCATCCGAACCGGGGGGTCCGGGGAGCTGTTTTTT
CDR3: CASIRTGGSGELFF

V: TRBV12-5
J: TRBJ2-1
size: NA
D: NA
DNA: TGTGCTACCCCTCGCAAAGGGAGCTCCTACAATGAGCAGTTCTTC
CDR3: CATPRKGSSYNEQFF

V: TRBV18
J: TRBJ2-4
size: NA
D: TRBD2
DNA: TGTGCCAGCTACGGCGGGAGTTCTAACATTCAGTACTTC
CDR3: CASYGGSSNIQYF

V: TRBV6-6
J: TRBJ1-1
size: NA
D: TRBD1
DNA: TGTGCCAGCAGTATTGGGACAGAGAACACTGAAGCTTTCTTT
CDR3: CASSIGTENTEAFF

V: TRBV18
J: TRBJ1-1
size: NA
D: NA
DNA: TGTGCCAGCTCACCAGGGTTGGACACTGAAGCTTTCTTT
CDR3: CASSPGLDTEAFF

V: TRBV5-1
J: TRBJ2-2
size: NA
D: NA
DNA: TGCGCCAGCAGCTTGTGGACGGGCCACACCGGGGAGCTGTTTTTT
CDR3: CASSLWTGHTGELFF

V: TRBV29-1
J: TRBJ1-1
size: NA
D: NA
DNA: TGCAGCGTTGAGCCACAGGGCCGTTATGAAGCTTTCTTT
CDR3: CSVEPQGRYEAFF

V: TRBV2
J: TRBJ1-5
size: NA
D: NA
DNA: TGTGCCAGCAGTGGGGGGCCGGGTAATCAGCCCCAGCATTTT
CDR3: CASSGGPGNQPQHF

V: TRBV11-2
J: TRBJ1-5
size: NA
D: TRBD1
DNA: TGTGCCAGCAGCCCGACAGGGACAGTTGGGAATCAGCCCCAGCATTTT
CDR3: CASSPTGTVGNQPQHF

V: TRBV6-1
J: TRBJ1-3
size: NA
D: NA
DNA: TGTGCCAGCATCCTGCCGTCCTCTGGAAACACCATATATTTT
CDR3: CASILPSSGNTIYF